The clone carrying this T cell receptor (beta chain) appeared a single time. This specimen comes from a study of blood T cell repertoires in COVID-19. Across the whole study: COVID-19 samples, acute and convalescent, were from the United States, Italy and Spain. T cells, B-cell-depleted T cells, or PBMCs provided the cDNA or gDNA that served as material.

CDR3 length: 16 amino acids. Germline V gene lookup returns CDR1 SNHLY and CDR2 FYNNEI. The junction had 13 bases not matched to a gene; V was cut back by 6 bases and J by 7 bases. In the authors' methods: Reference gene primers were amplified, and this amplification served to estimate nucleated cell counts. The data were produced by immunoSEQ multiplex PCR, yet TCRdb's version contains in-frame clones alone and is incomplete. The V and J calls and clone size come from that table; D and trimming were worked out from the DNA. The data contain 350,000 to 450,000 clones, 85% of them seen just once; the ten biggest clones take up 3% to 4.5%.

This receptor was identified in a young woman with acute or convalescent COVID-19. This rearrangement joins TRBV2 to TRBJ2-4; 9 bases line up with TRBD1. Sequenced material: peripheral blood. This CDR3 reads CASSQQGAETVNIQYF. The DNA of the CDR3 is TGTGCCAGCAGCCAACAGGGGGCGGAAACGGTTAACATTCAGTACTTC.